The rows below give T cell receptor beta chains drawn from one sample of a study of T cell responses to AZD1222 COVID-19 vaccine. TCRdb's table, derived via immunoSEQ multiplex PCR, lists solely in-frame clones and lacks some. The sample consists of 65,000 to 90,000 clones, nearly 90% of them appearing once. This sample comprised peripheral blood, obtained 28 days after the second AZD1222 dose. The receptor source for this set is an adult who received the AZD1222 COVID-19 vaccine. Each CDR3 is given with its conserved first and last residue. The D gene is left open where the match is weak. Expanded clones get a size class; other rows say once, few or many, or leave the size out.

size: .
V: TRBV19
D: .
J: TRBJ2-1
DNA: TGTGCCAGTAGCCCCACGGGGCTACGGGGTGAGCAGTTCTTC
CDR3: CASSPTGLRGEQFF

size: .
V: TRBV7-2
D: .
J: TRBJ2-2
DNA: TGTGCCAGCAGCTTCGAGATCGGGGAGCTGTTTTTT
CDR3: CASSFEIGELFF

size: .
V: TRBV6-5
D: .
J: TRBJ1-1
DNA: TGTGCCAGCAGTTACATACGGGGTTTCACTGAAGCTTTCTTT
CDR3: CASSYIRGFTEAFF

size: .
V: TRBV19
D: .
J: TRBJ1-3
DNA: TGTGCCAGTAGTTGGACGAGCTCTGGAAACACCATATATTTT
CDR3: CASSWTSSGNTIYF

size: .
V: TRBV29-1
D: .
J: TRBJ2-1
DNA: TGCAGCGTTGAAGATCCCAGGTTAAACCTCAATGAGCAGTTCTTC
CDR3: CSVEDPRLNLNEQFF

size: .
V: TRBV27
D: TRBD2
J: TRBJ2-3
DNA: TGTGCCAGCAGGGGACTAGCGAAAGATACGCAGTATTTT
CDR3: CASRGLAKDTQYF

size: .
V: TRBV24-1
D: .
J: TRBJ2-7
DNA: TGTGCCTCTCCCCGCCGGTTTCAAAATGAGGAGCAGTACTTC
CDR3: CASPRRFQNEEQYF

size: .
V: TRBV5-1
D: TRBD2
J: TRBJ2-1
DNA: TGCGCCAGCCTTCAGGGGCCCGGTAGCGGGAGACAATCCTACAATGAGCAGTTCTTC
CDR3: CASLQGPGSGRQSYNEQFF

size: once
V: TRBV9
D: TRBD1
J: TRBJ2-3
DNA: TGTGCCAGCTCGTCACAGGGGGCTTTAGGAGATACGCAGTATTTT
CDR3: CASSSQGALGDTQYF

size: .
V: TRBV5-4
D: TRBD1
J: TRBJ2-7
DNA: TGTGCCAGCAGTTCCCCACAGGGGGCCGAATACGAGCAGTACTTC
CDR3: CASSSPQGAEYEQYF

size: .
V: TRBV7-3
D: .
J: TRBJ2-3
DNA: TGTGCCAGCAGCCGAGGGCCGTGGGATACGCAGTATTTT
CDR3: CASSRGPWDTQYF

size: .
V: TRBV28
D: .
J: TRBJ2-7
DNA: TGTGCCAGCAGTTTCAAAAAGCAGTACTTC
CDR3: CASSFKKQYF

size: .
V: TRBV24-1
D: .
J: TRBJ1-2
DNA: TGTGCCACCAGTGACAGGTGGGACTATGGCTACACCTTC
CDR3: CATSDRWDYGYTF

size: .
V: TRBV20-1
D: .
J: TRBJ1-1
DNA: TGCAGTGCTAGTCCAGGGGCCCTGAACACTGAAGCTTTCTTT
CDR3: CSASPGALNTEAFF

size: .
V: TRBV9
D: .
J: TRBJ2-5
DNA: TGTGCCAGCAGCGCAAATCTGAGGGGAGGCGGGGAGACCCAGTACTTC
CDR3: CASSANLRGGGETQYF

size: .
V: TRBV6-5
D: TRBD1
J: TRBJ1-1
DNA: TGTGCCAGCAGTTACAGGGACAGACGAAAAGCTTTCTTT
CDR3: CASSYRDRRKAFF

size: .
V: TRBV2
D: .
J: TRBJ1-2
DNA: TGTGCCAGCAGTGAAGCAAGGGGTGGCTACACCTTC
CDR3: CASSEARGGYTF

size: .
V: TRBV19
D: .
J: TRBJ2-3
DNA: TGTGCCAGTAGGCCGGGGTTGACAGATACGCAGTATTTT
CDR3: CASRPGLTDTQYF

size: .
V: TRBV18
D: .
J: TRBJ2-1
DNA: TGTGCCAGCTCACCTCGGGACAATGAGCAGTTCTTC
CDR3: CASSPRDNEQFF

size: few
V: TRBV24-1
D: .
J: TRBJ1-1
DNA: TGTGCCACCAGTGACCGGCGACCCCCCTGGAAAGCTTTCTTT
CDR3: CATSDRRPPWKAFF

size: once
V: TRBV7-8
D: .
J: TRBJ1-2
DNA: TGTGCCAGCAGCCTCAGGGTCCCCGGCTACACCTTC
CDR3: CASSLRVPGYTF

size: .
V: TRBV11-3
D: .
J: TRBJ2-5
DNA: TGTGCCAGCAGCTTAAGGCTTCAGGGTCGAGAGACCCAGTACTTC
CDR3: CASSLRLQGRETQYF

size: .
V: TRBV29-1
D: .
J: TRBJ2-2
DNA: TGCAGCGTTGAAGATCAAGGGGAGGAGGTGCTGTTTTTT
CDR3: CSVEDQGEEVLFF

size: .
V: TRBV19
D: TRBD1
J: TRBJ2-6
DNA: TGTGCCAGTACCTCCGTCAGAGAATTGCAGGGGGACGGGGCCAACGTCCTGACTTTC
CDR3: CASTSVRELQGDGANVLTF

size: .
V: TRBV27
D: TRBD2
J: TRBJ2-3
DNA: TGTGCCAGCAGCGCGGGAGGCGGAGATACGCAGTATTTT
CDR3: CASSAGGGDTQYF

size: .
V: TRBV20-1
D: TRBD2
J: TRBJ2-2
DNA: TGCAGTGCTCGTGCGGGGGGTAACACCGGGGAGCTGTTTTTT
CDR3: CSARAGGNTGELFF

size: .
V: TRBV6-5
D: .
J: TRBJ2-7
DNA: TGTGCCAGCAGTTACCCAGACAAGCCCTACGAGCAGTACTTC
CDR3: CASSYPDKPYEQYF

size: .
V: TRBV2
D: TRBD2
J: TRBJ2-5
DNA: TGTGCCAGCAGTGAAGGGGGACTAGCGGGAGAGACCCAGTACTTC
CDR3: CASSEGGLAGETQYF

size: .
V: TRBV19
D: .
J: TRBJ1-6
DNA: TGTGCCAGTAGTATCTGGGGAGACTATAATTCACCCCTCCACTTT
CDR3: CASSIWGDYNSPLHF

size: .
V: TRBV30
D: TRBD2
J: TRBJ2-1
DNA: TGTGCCTGGACCAGCGGGAGTCGTCCCTATGAGCAGTTCTTC
CDR3: CAWTSGSRPYEQFF

size: .
V: TRBV29-1
D: TRBD2
J: TRBJ2-3
DNA: TGCAGCGTTGCCGGGGGGACAGATACGCAGTATTTT
CDR3: CSVAGGTDTQYF

size: .
V: TRBV27
D: TRBD2
J: TRBJ2-1
DNA: TGTGCCAGTAGGACTAGCGGGAGGGCCCCGTACAATGAGCAGTTCTTC
CDR3: CASRTSGRAPYNEQFF

size: .
V: TRBV19
D: TRBD2
J: TRBJ2-1
DNA: TGTGCCAGTAGTACCCTAGCGGGAGTGGGGGAGCAGTTCTTC
CDR3: CASSTLAGVGEQFF

size: .
V: TRBV10-3
D: .
J: TRBJ1-2
DNA: TGTGCCATCAGTGTGACGGGGAGTGGCTACACCTTC
CDR3: CAISVTGSGYTF

size: .
V: TRBV7-9
D: .
J: TRBJ1-1
DNA: TGTGCCAGCAGCTCCTCCGACAGAATAGGCACTGAAGCTTTCTTT
CDR3: CASSSSDRIGTEAFF

size: once
V: TRBV7-3
D: TRBD2
J: TRBJ2-1
DNA: TGTGCCAGCAGCTCACCGGGAGGGCGAAATGAGCAGTTCTTC
CDR3: CASSSPGGRNEQFF

size: .
V: TRBV9
D: TRBD2
J: TRBJ2-3
DNA: TGTGCCAGCAGCGTAGAAGCGGGGGCTACCACAGATACGCAGTATTTT
CDR3: CASSVEAGATTDTQYF

size: .
V: TRBV2
D: TRBD2
J: TRBJ2-3
DNA: TGTGCCATCACCAGACTAGCGGGGAGCACAGATACGCAGTATTTT
CDR3: CAITRLAGSTDTQYF

size: once
V: TRBV27
D: .
J: TRBJ1-2
DNA: TGTGCCAGCAGTTTATCGCCTCTTCGGCAGGGCCGCTCTGGCTACACCTTC
CDR3: CASSLSPLRQGRSGYTF

size: once
V: TRBV19
D: .
J: TRBJ1-2
DNA: TGTGCCAGTAGTATAGTGGGGGTTGAGTACTATGGCTACACCTTC
CDR3: CASSIVGVEYYGYTF

size: .
V: TRBV4-1
D: .
J: TRBJ1-2
DNA: TGCGCCAGCAGCCAAGGGTGGGGCGGGGGGCAAGGGAACTATGGCTACACCTTC
CDR3: CASSQGWGGGQGNYGYTF

size: .
V: TRBV7-3
D: .
J: TRBJ2-2
DNA: TGTGCCAGCAGCTCGACCACCGGGGAGCTGTTTTTT
CDR3: CASSSTTGELFF